Each of the 30 T cell receptor beta chains below was sequenced from the same sample in a study of cytomegalovirus exposure and HLA in healthy donors. The PCR used 60 Vbeta and 13 Jbeta primers. The data were produced by immunoSEQ multiplex PCR, yet TCRdb's version contains in-frame clones alone and is incomplete. The table lists approximately 120,000 clones, over 60% of them singletons, with around 13% in the top ten. Sequenced material: PBMCs. The receptors were sampled from a woman in her sixties or seventies in good health and CMV-seropositive.

The chain links TRBV11-2 to TRBJ1-3; TRBD1 aligns across 10 bases. Germline CDR1 and CDR2: SGHAT and FQNNGV. The CDR3 length is 17 residues. J was trimmed by 3 bases and V by 0 bases; bases with no gene match: 5. The CDR3 nucleotides read TGTGCCAGCAGCTTAGACAGACAGGGGGCTCGTGGAAACACCATATATTTT. Translating it yields CASSLDRQGARGNTIYF.

The chain links TRBV7-3 to TRBJ1-1; possible D gene TRBD1, 5 bases. Trimming cost V 5 bases and J 1 base, with 8 bases left between them. This CDR3 spans 13 amino acids. Germline assignment: CDR1 SGHTA and CDR2 FQGTGA. The CDR3 sequence is CASSTDRNTEAFF. In DNA, the CDR3 is TGTGCCAGCAGCACCGACAGGAACACTGAAGCTTTCTTT. The full variable domain, rest sourced from reference TRBV7-3 and TRBJ1-1, is GAGVSQTPSNKVTEKGKYVELRCDPISGHTALYWYRQSLGQGPEFLIYFQGTGAADDSGLPNDRFFAVRPEGSVSTLKIQRTERGDSAVYLCASSTDRNTEAFFGQGTRLTVV.

This chain uses TRBV7-2 with TRBJ1-2, with 8 bases identical to TRBD1. This CDR3 comprises 15 residues. CDR1 is SGHTA and CDR2 is FQGNSA in the germline V gene. J was trimmed by 4 bases and V by 1 base; bases with no gene match: 5. The CDR3 DNA is TGTGCCAGCAGCTTAGGGCCAGGGGGCGTCTATGGCTACACCTTC. This codes for CASSLGPGGVYGYTF.

Only one count was recorded for this clone. For the CDR3, the DNA is TGTGCCAGCAGGGAGGCAGTCTCTGGAAACACCATATATTTT. Translated: CASREAVSGNTIYF. The V and J genes are TRBV2 and TRBJ1-3; D unclear. The germline V and J ends were trimmed by 6 bases and 0 bases, with 9 bases remaining between them. The germline V gene has CDR1 SNHLY and CDR2 FYNNEI. This CDR3 region has 14 residues.

The rearrangement joins TRBV9 to TRBJ1-2; 8 nucleotides match TRBD1. The CDR3 is 13 residues long. CDR1 is SGDLS, CDR2 YYNGEE, per germline. Trimming took 0 bases from V and 11 from J; bases not matched to a gene: 6. The CDR3 protein is CASSVAGQGSYTF. The CDR3 nucleotides are TGTGCCAGCAGCGTAGCTGGACAGGGTTCTTACACCTTC.

V usage is TRBV7-9 and J usage is TRBJ2-3, with D possibly TRBD2 on 5 matching bases. V was shortened by 1 base and J by 2 bases, with 16 bases between the two germline ends. The CDR3 has 17 residues. CDR1 is SEHNR and CDR2 is FQNEAQ in the germline V gene (reference sequence). CDR3 bases: TGTGCCAGCAGCTTAGGGGGATGGGAGATAGCCACAGATACGCAGTATTTT. This translates into CASSLGGWEIATDTQYF. Looking up the rest from reference TRBV7-9 and TRBJ2-3 gives the full variable domain: DTGVSQNPRHKITKRGQNVTFRCDPISEHNRLYWYRQTLGQGPEFLTYFQNEAQLEKSRLLSDRFSAERPKGSFSTLEIQRTEQGDSAMYLCASSLGGWEIATDTQYFGPGTRLTVL.

This chain uses TRBV29-1 with TRBJ2-3, with 10 bases identical to TRBD1. Germline lookup yields CDR1 SQVTM and CDR2 ANQGSEA. The CDR3 is made up of 15 amino acids. J lost 5 bases, V lost 7 bases, and 12 bases had no gene match. CDR3 residues: CSANLGQGFGDTQYF. CDR3 bases: TGCAGCGCCAACTTGGGACAGGGGTTTGGAGATACGCAGTATTTT.

V is TRBV28 and J is TRBJ1-2; tentatively, D is TRBD1 (6 bases). This CDR3 contains 16 residues. The germline V gene has CDR1 MDHEN and CDR2 SYDVKM. The V end was cut by 10 bases, the J end by 1 base, with 22 bases between. This CDR3 reads CAILPSGTPYNYGYTF. Written as DNA, the CDR3 is TGTGCCATCCTCCCTTCCGGGACACCTTATAACTATGGCTACACCTTC.

This sequence joins TRBV23-1 and TRBJ1-4; the match to TRBD1 covers 11 bases. TRBV23-1 is assigned to the ORF class and has an uncertain function. With 2 bases clipped from V and 7 bases from J, the junction kept 6 bases outside the gene matches. CDR3 length equals 16 residues. The CDR3 DNA follows: TGCGCCAGCAGTCAACAAACCGGGACAGGGGGTGAAAAACTGTTTTTT. It yields the protein CASSQQTGTGGEKLFF.

The chain is built from TRBV6-5 and TRBJ1-2; possibly TRBD1 for D (6 bases). The CDR3 contains 15 residues. CDR1 is MNHEY, CDR2 SVGAGI, per germline. The V and J ends lost 5 bases and 4 bases respectively, with 17 bases between them. The chain's CDR3 is CASSAIGGPSYGYTF. Here the CDR3 DNA reads TGTGCCAGCAGTGCGATCGGGGGGCCAAGCTATGGCTACACCTTC.

As regards this clone: Because it lacks the conserved phenylalanine or tryptophan at the end, this CDR3 is likely a read error. No DNA is shown, since the ends of the CDR3 on it are uncertain; the CDR3 is the one TCRdb lists. The chain uses TRBV10-1 and TRBJ2-7; the table names TRBD1, a call not compared with the DNA. Germline assignment: CDR1 WNHNN and CDR2 SYGVQD (reference sequence). The CDR3 contains 10 residues when both ends are counted. This chain's CDR3 is CASIADRGLG.

The chain uses TRBV6-1 and TRBJ2-1; TRBD1 is a possible D gene (6 bases). This CDR3 comprises 15 residues. The V gene's germline CDR1 is MNHNS and CDR2 SASEGT. V lost 7 bases to trimming and J lost 4 bases, with 17 bases between them. CDR3 amino acids: CASNPGHLSYNEQFF. CDR3 sequence (DNA): TGTGCCAGCAATCCGGGACACCTCTCATACAATGAGCAGTTCTTC.

This clone was recorded a few times. Additional DNA sequences in this sample encode the identical CDR3. J is TRBJ1-1 and V is TRBV27, with 9 bases aligning to TRBD1. CDR3 size: 15 residues. The ends lost 3 bases at V and 5 bases at J; junction bases unmatched: 7. Germline V gene sequence: CDR1 MNHEY, CDR2 SMNVEV (reference sequence). The CDR3 region is CASSLSGQGYTEAFF. CDR3 coding DNA: TGTGCCAGCAGTTTGTCGGGACAGGGTTATACTGAAGCTTTCTTT.

This chain links TRBV5-1 with TRBJ2-5; 11 nucleotides line up with TRBD1. The J call may be faulty, since TRBJ2-7 better matches the DNA end. In germline, CDR1 is SGHRS, CDR2 YFSETQ. CDR3 length: 15 residues. The CDR3: CASSLDGTGGYEQYF. The CDR3 coding sequence is TGCGCCAGCAGCTTGGATGGGACAGGGGGCTACGAGCAGTACTTC.

The J gene is TRBJ1-1, the V gene TRBV7-9; TRBD1 might be the D (6 bases). The V end was cut by 7 bases, the J end by 11 bases, with 23 bases between. Germline CDR1 SEHNR, CDR2 FQNEAQ (reference sequence). This CDR3 has 14 amino acids. As DNA, the CDR3 is TGTGCCAGCACCCACCCACAGGGATACGACGGGGCTTTCTTT. Translated: CASTHPQGYDGAFF.

This clone came up once. This sequence joins TRBV2 and TRBJ1-1; a possible D gene is TRBD1 (5 bases). CDR3 length: 12 amino acids. The V and J ends lost 2 bases and 6 bases respectively, with 7 bases between them. Germline V gene sequence: CDR1 SNHLY, CDR2 FYNNEI. CDR3 nucleotides: TGTGCCAGCAGTGAATGGGGGGCTGAAGCTTTCTTT. As protein: CASSEWGAEAFF.

The chain uses TRBV5-8 and TRBJ2-1, with D possibly matching TRBD1 (5 bases). V was clipped by 3 bases and J by 2 bases, with 12 bases between them. The germline CDR1 and CDR2 sequences are SGHTS and YDEGEE. The CDR3 extends over 15 amino acids. For the CDR3, the DNA is TGTGCCAGCAGCTCCCTACCAGGGACCTACAATGAGCAGTTCTTC. Protein: CASSSLPGTYNEQFF.

J is TRBJ1-3 and V is TRBV7-2; D not certain. The CDR3 is 18 residues long. Germline-derived CDR1 and CDR2 are SGHTA and FQGNSA. The ends were cut back, 2 bases at V and 0 bases at J, with 17 bases in the middle. The CDR3 sequence is CASSLPRYGSHSGNTIYF. The DNA for the CDR3 is TGTGCCAGCAGCTTACCCCGATACGGGTCACACTCTGGAAACACCATATATTTT.

The rearrangement joins TRBV4-1 to TRBJ1-3, with unresolved D. Germline assignment: CDR1 MGHRA and CDR2 YSYEKL. V gave up 0 bases and J gave up 0 bases, with 9 bases separating them. CDR3 length: 16 residues. The CDR3 region is CASSQDLHSSGNTIYF. The CDR3 bases are TGCGCCAGCAGCCAAGACCTACACAGCTCTGGAAACACCATATATTTT.

This chain joins TRBV18 and TRBJ2-2; D ambiguous. The CDR3 contains 14 residues. Germline assignment: CDR1 KGHSH and CDR2 LQKENI. Trimming took off 2 bases at V and 0 bases at J, with 4 bases between the two ends. For the CDR3, the DNA is TGTGCCAGCTCACCAATAACGAACACCGGGGAGCTGTTTTTT. As protein: CASSPITNTGELFF.

The chain is built from TRBV6-5 and TRBJ1-1; no definite D call. The germline V gene has CDR1 MNHEY and CDR2 SVGAGI. The CDR3 spans 15 residues. V lost 0 bases and J lost 1, with 9 bases in between. The DNA for the CDR3 is TGTGCCAGCAGTTACTCCGTACAGCAGAACACTGAAGCTTTCTTT. Translated: CASSYSVQQNTEAFF.

The J gene is TRBJ2-7, the V gene TRBV9, with TRBD1 identical over 7 bases. V lost 4 bases, J lost 3 bases, and 10 bases stayed unmatched. The CDR3 runs 15 residues. The V gene's germline CDR1 is SGDLS and CDR2 YYNGEE. The CDR3 spells CASSKNPGQNYEQYF. The CDR3 bases are TGTGCCAGCAGCAAGAATCCGGGACAGAACTACGAGCAGTACTTC.

The V call is TRBV7-2, the J call TRBJ2-1; the D is unclear. CDR3 size: 13 residues. Germline V gene sequence: CDR1 SGHTA, CDR2 FQGNSA. V dropped 5 bases and J dropped 0 bases, with 5 bases sitting between them. The DNA for the CDR3 is TGTGCCAGCAGCGAGAACTCCTACAATGAGCAGTTCTTC. Amino acids: CASSENSYNEQFF.

In nucleotides, the CDR3 is TGTGCCGGCCGAGGAAGCGGGGGGGTGGGTGAGCAGTTCTTC. Translating it yields CAGRGSGGVGEQFF. This rearrangement joins TRBV2 to TRBJ2-1, with 10 bases aligning to TRBD2. The germline V gene has CDR1 SNHLY and CDR2 FYNNEI. CDR3 size: 14 residues. J was trimmed by 9 bases and V by 11 bases; bases with no gene match: 13.

In this sample, this clone turned up once. The chain is built from TRBV4-2 and TRBJ2-1; 7 nucleotides line up with TRBD2. CDR1 and CDR2 from the germline V gene are LGHNA and YNFKEQ. CDR3 length equals 19 residues. V was pared by 4 bases and J by 1 base, with 16 bases of the junction left unmatched. CDR3 sequence: CASSPVVLERDRSYNEQFF. CDR3 bases: TGTGCCAGCAGCCCGGTAGTTTTGGAGCGGGATAGGTCCTACAATGAGCAGTTCTTC.

V and J are TRBV6-1 and TRBJ2-3, with 11 nucleotides matching TRBD2. The CDR3 spans 18 residues. V was pared by 3 bases and J by 2 bases, with 10 bases of the junction left unmatched. Germline V gene sequence: CDR1 MNHNS, CDR2 SASEGT. CDR3 sequence: CASSDVGVAGGFTDTQYF. Written as DNA, the CDR3 is TGTGCCAGCAGTGATGTCGGAGTAGCGGGGGGGTTCACAGATACGCAGTATTTT.

The CDR3 DNA follows: TGTGCCTGGAGCCTCGGGACTAGCGTCTCCTACGAGCAGTACTTC. Translated, it gives CAWSLGTSVSYEQYF. This chain uses TRBV30 with TRBJ2-7; TRBD2 agrees at 10 bases. The germline CDR1 and CDR2 sequences are GTSNPN and SVGIG (reference sequence). V shed 3 bases and J 0 bases; nucleotides not matched to a gene: 5. The CDR3 sequence is 15 residues long.

This clone was observed a handful of times. The V call is TRBV7-8, the J call TRBJ1-1, with 9 bases aligning to TRBD1. V lost 6 bases to trimming and J lost 1 base; unmatched junction nucleotides: 3. CDR3 size: 14 residues. The germline CDR1 and CDR2 sequences are SGHVS and FQNEAQ. CDR3 nucleotides: TGTGCCAGCAGAGCGGGACAGGGGAACACTGAAGCTTTCTTT. This encodes CASRAGQGNTEAFF.

This chain links TRBV11-3 with TRBJ2-1; D is possibly TRBD2 (6 bases). Germline values: CDR1 SGHNT, CDR2 YENEEA. V was clipped by 5 bases and J by 5 bases, with 13 bases between them. The CDR3 is made up of 14 amino acids. The CDR3: CASSRASADNEQFF. CDR3 nucleotide sequence: TGTGCCAGCAGCAGGGCTAGCGCAGACAATGAGCAGTTCTTC. Full variable domain (outside the CDR3, taken from reference TRBV11-3 and TRBJ2-1): EAGVVQSPRYKIIEKKQPVAFWCNPISGHNTLYWYLQNLGQGPELLIRYENEEAVDDSQLPKDRFSAERLKGVDSTLKIQPAELGDSAVYLCASSRASADNEQFFGPGTRLTVL.

V is TRBV15 and J is TRBJ2-1; TRBD2 matches 13 bases. The V gene's germline CDR1 is LNHNV and CDR2 YYDKDF (reference sequence). The length of the CDR3 is 16 residues. V was pared by 5 bases and J by 7 bases, with 8 bases of the junction left unmatched. The CDR3 coding sequence is TGTGCCACCAGCCCCCGACTAGCGGGGGGTTGGAATGAGCAGTTCTTC. Its translation: CATSPRLAGGWNEQFF.